This passage covers 5 T cell receptor beta chains from one sample sequenced in a study of blood T cells in healthy people across ages (dated by TCRdb to between 2015 and 2016). The method behind the library was 5' RACE. The sequencer was an Illumina HiSeq 2500. A second roughly 6 to 11 cycle PCR used a sample-barcoded 5' primer and a J-beta primer mix. Using fastp trimming at Q25 and MiXCR clonotype assembly, TCRdb reanalyzed the public sequencing data and kept in-frame beta chains. Rows merge per CDR3 protein into single entries with the most common DNA and genes. The table for this sample lists around 870,000 distinct CDR3 sequences; about 30% of them were counted only once. The ten largest account for 17% of the sample. Sequenced input: blood. The receptors were sampled from a woman aged 80 or over in good health.

Remarks on this clonotype: A read error is possible here, since a much larger clone lies one base away. In DNA, the CDR3 is TGTGCCAGCAGCCCCCAACAGGGACTAGCCCAAAACATTCAGTACTTC. Translated: CASSPQQGLAQNIQYF. The V and J genes are TRBV16 and TRBJ2-4; 9 bases align to TRBD2. Germline values: CDR1 KGHSY, CDR2 FQNENV. The CDR3 is 16 residues long.

This clonotype appeared a single time. The chain recombines TRBV20-1 with TRBJ2-4; D may be TRBD2 (6 bases). The end of the DNA fits TRBJ2-7 better, so the J call may be wrong. The CDR3 contains 13 residues. CDR1 is DFQATT, CDR2 SNEGSKA, per germline (reference sequence). The CDR3 is CSASPGLPYEQYF. DNA of the CDR3: TGCAGTGCTAGCCCGGGACTTCCCTACGAGCAGTACTTC.

The genes are TRBV27 and TRBJ2-1; 14 positions agree with TRBD2. Germline V gene lookup returns CDR1 MNHEY and CDR2 SMNVEV (reference sequence). V lost 5 bases and J lost 4; bases outside the gene matches: 13. This CDR3 has 19 amino acids. This CDR3 reads CASSRRTSGGNYQYNEQFF. Written as DNA, the CDR3 is TGTGCCAGCAGTCGTCGGACTAGCGGGGGGAACTATCAGTACAATGAGCAGTTCTTC.

Ten or more counts support this clonotype. The rearrangement links TRBV5-1 to TRBJ1-2, with D maybe TRBD1 (5 bases). From germline, CDR1 is SGHRS and CDR2 YFSETQ. Deletions cut 5 bases from V and 8 bases from J, with 13 bases between. The CDR3 contains 12 residues. As DNA, the CDR3 is TGCGCCAGCAGACGGGACTCGGAGGGCTACACCTTC. The encoded protein is CASRRDSEGYTF.

This clonotype was counted at least ten times. The V gene is TRBV3-1, the J gene TRBJ2-7, with D perhaps matching TRBD2 (6 bases). This CDR3 contains 15 residues. Germline V gene data show CDR1 as LGHDT and CDR2 as YNNKEL (reference sequence). V shed 4 bases and J shed 1 base, with 14 bases lying between them. In nucleotides, the CDR3 is TGTGCCAGCAGCCCTCGCGGGGAACAGTCCTACGAGCAGTACTTC. This gives the protein CASSPRGEQSYEQYF.